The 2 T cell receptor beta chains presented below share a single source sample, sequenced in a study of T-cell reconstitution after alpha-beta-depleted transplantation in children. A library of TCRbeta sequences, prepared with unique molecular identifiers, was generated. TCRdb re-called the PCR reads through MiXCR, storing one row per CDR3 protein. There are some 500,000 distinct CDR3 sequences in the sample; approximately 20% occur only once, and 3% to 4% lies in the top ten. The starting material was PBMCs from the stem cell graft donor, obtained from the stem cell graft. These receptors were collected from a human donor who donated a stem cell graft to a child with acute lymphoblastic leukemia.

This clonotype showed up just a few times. CDR3 region: CASSWGAEQYF. In DNA form, the CDR3 reads TGTGCCAGCAGCTGGGGGGCCGAGCAGTACTTC. V usage is TRBV5-5 and J usage is TRBJ2-7; D tentatively reads TRBD1 or TRBD2 (6 bases each). Trimming removed 3 bases from V and 6 bases from J, with 7 bases in between. The CDR3 contains 11 residues. Germline-derived CDR1 and CDR2 are SGHKS and YYEKEE (reference sequence).

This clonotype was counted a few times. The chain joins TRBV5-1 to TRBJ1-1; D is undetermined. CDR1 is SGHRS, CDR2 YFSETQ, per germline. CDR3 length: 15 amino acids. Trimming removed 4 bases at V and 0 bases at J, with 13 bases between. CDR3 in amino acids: CASSSSRVLNTEAFF. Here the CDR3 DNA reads TGCGCCAGCAGCAGCTCTAGGGTGCTGAACACTGAAGCTTTCTTT.